A selection of T cell receptor beta chains follows, all from one sample in a study of beta chain features in type 1 diabetes. Assay used: immunoSEQ multiplex PCR; TCRdb lists only in-frame clones, some missing. The sample has 400,000 to 550,000 clones, over 9.5% seen once. The specimen sequenced was naive CD4+ T cells from blood. All receptors come from a woman aged 18-29 years in good health. Both conserved end residues are part of each CDR3. A D gene is named only where the DNA matches it firmly. Part of the rows lack a size; the others show once, few, many or a class for expanded clones.

j_call v_call d_call clone_size cdr3_nt cdr3_aa
TRBJ2-1 TRBV7-2 TRBD2 few TGTGCCAGCAGCTTAGGACTAGCGGGAGCCTACAATGAGCAGTTCTTC CASSLGLAGAYNEQFF
TRBJ2-4 TRBV9 NA NA TGTGCCAGCAGCGTAGCCCCTCTCCCCGCGGCAGGGGCCAAAAACATTCAGTACTTC CASSVAPLPAAGAKNIQYF
TRBJ1-1 TRBV5-1 NA few TGCGCCAGCAGCTCGGACCCCTTGGGGAACACTGAAGCTTTCTTT CASSSDPLGNTEAFF
TRBJ2-3 TRBV9 TRBD2 few TGTGCCAGCAGCGTATCTAGCGGGGGTACGCAGTATTTT CASSVSSGGTQYF
TRBJ2-7 TRBV19 NA few TGTGCCAGTAGTACCCGGGTGGGGGTCTCCTACGAGCAGTACTTC CASSTRVGVSYEQYF
TRBJ1-5 TRBV9 NA NA TGTGCCAGCAGCGTAGGCCGGGGCGATAATCAGCCCCAGCATTTT CASSVGRGDNQPQHF
TRBJ2-5 TRBV7-3 NA NA TGTGCCAGCAGCTTGCTTGGGGAGACCCAGTACTTC CASSLLGETQYF
TRBJ2-3 TRBV19 NA NA TGTGCCAGTGGGAAGACTCGCCCGGGCAGCACAGATACGCAGTATTTT CASGKTRPGSTDTQYF
TRBJ2-1 TRBV5-6 NA few TGTGCCAGCAGCTTGGGGAGGGAGCCGCACACTTTTCCGAATGAGCAGTTCTTC CASSLGREPHTFPNEQFF
TRBJ1-4 TRBV25-1 NA NA TGTGCCAGCAGTGACTGGGGCAGGGGAATCGCAACTAATGAAAAACTGTTTTTT CASSDWGRGIATNEKLFF
TRBJ1-1 TRBV9 NA few TGTGCCAGCAGCCCTTTTGGGGGTAACACTGAAGCTTTCTTT CASSPFGGNTEAFF
TRBJ2-1 TRBV7-3 TRBD2 NA TGTGCCAGCAGCTTTGGGCCAGCGGGAGGGTACAATGAGCAGTTCTTC CASSFGPAGGYNEQFF
TRBJ2-5 TRBV30 NA few TGTGCCTTAACCCCGTGGGATCTCAGTGAGACCCAGTACTTC CALTPWDLSETQYF
TRBJ2-1 TRBV10-3 NA few TGTGCCATCAGTGAGCCCCTTGGGAGGGGGCGAAGTGAGCAGTTCTTC CAISEPLGRGRSEQFF
TRBJ2-2 TRBV2 NA NA TGTGCCAGCAAAGGGGGGACTTTCCAAACCGGGGAGCTGTTTTTT CASKGGTFQTGELFF
TRBJ2-7 TRBV7-2 NA NA TGTGCCAGCAGCCCCGGAGCTTACGAGCAGTACTTC CASSPGAYEQYF
TRBJ2-5 TRBV2 NA few TGTGCCAGCAGCACAAGGGGAGGGGGATTACAAGAGACCCAGTACTTC CASSTRGGGLQETQYF
TRBJ1-4 TRBV18 NA few TGTGCCAGCAGGGACGAAAAACTGTTTTTT CASRDEKLFF
TRBJ2-1 TRBV7-3 NA few TGTGCCAGCAGCCCTGCAAGCGGATACAATGAGCAGTTCTTC CASSPASGYNEQFF
TRBJ1-1 TRBV29-1 TRBD1 few TGCAGCGCGGAGACAGGGTGGGACACTGAAGCTTTCTTT CSAETGWDTEAFF
TRBJ2-5 TRBV30 TRBD1 few TGTGCCTGGAGTACAGGGGGAGAGACCCAGTACTTC CAWSTGGETQYF
TRBJ2-1 TRBV7-7 TRBD2 NA TGTGCTAGCAGCCCCGGGACTAGCGGAACCAATGAGCAGTTCTTC CASSPGTSGTNEQFF
TRBJ2-3 TRBV6-5 NA NA TGTGCCAGCAGCGCACCCGGCACAGATACGCAGTATTTT CASSAPGTDTQYF
TRBJ1-3 TRBV9 NA NA TGTGCCAGCAGCGTAGAAGCGGGGGCTTCGGGAAACACCATATATTTT CASSVEAGASGNTIYF
TRBJ2-5 TRBV2 NA NA TGTGCCAGCAGACAGGGACGTAGGAAGAAAGAGACCCAGTACTTC CASRQGRRKKETQYF
TRBJ2-3 TRBV30 NA few TGTGCCTGGAGTGTAACGTATACGCAGTATTTT CAWSVTYTQYF